This T cell receptor beta chain came from a study of immune cell composition in non-small cell lung cancer. Clones were sequenced by immunoSEQ multiplex PCR, and TCRdb holds only the in-frame ones, with some missing. The sample shows 2,500 to 3,000 clones, 65% to 85% of them seen only once. Per germline, CDR1 SGHRS and CDR2 YFSETQ. The CDR3 extends over 15 amino acids. Trimming stripped 1 base from V and 2 bases from J, with 9 bases between. The same specimen was also included in a second study, on CD4 T cells in lung cancer.

Sequencing input: lung tumor tissue. This clonotype was obtained from a human donor with non-small cell lung cancer. The chain couples TRBV5-1 to TRBJ2-2; D call uncertain. This CDR3 reads CASSLLQTNTGELFF. CDR3 coding DNA: TGCGCCAGCAGCTTGTTACAGACAAACACCGGGGAGCTGTTTTTT.